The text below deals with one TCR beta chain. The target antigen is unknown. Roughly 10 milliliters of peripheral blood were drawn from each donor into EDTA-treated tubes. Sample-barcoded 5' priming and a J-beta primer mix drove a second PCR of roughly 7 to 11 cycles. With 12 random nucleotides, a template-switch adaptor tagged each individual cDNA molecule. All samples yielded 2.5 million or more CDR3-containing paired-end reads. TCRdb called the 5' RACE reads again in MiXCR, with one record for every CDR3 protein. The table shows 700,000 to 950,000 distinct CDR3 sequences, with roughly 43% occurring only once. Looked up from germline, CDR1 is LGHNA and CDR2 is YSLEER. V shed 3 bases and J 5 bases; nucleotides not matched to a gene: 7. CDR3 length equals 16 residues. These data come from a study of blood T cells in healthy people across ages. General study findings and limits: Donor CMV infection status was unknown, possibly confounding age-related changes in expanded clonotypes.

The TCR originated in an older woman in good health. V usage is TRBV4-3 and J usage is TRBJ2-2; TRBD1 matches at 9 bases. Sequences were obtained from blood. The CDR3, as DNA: TGCGCCAGCAGCCATCCGGACAGGGGAGGAACCGGGGAGCTGTTTTTT. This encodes CASSHPDRGGTGELFF.